This is a list of T cell receptor beta chains from one sample in a study of identical twins. TCRdb used MiXCR to reprocess the 5' RACE reads, holding one entry per CDR3 protein. The sample records about 1.7 million distinct CDR3 sequences, around 33% being singletons. The sequenced sample consisted of cord blood. The receptors derive from a newborn girl in good health. Each CDR3 is given with its conserved first and last residue. Fields, in order: J gene, V gene, CDR3 protein.

>TRBJ1-5|TRBV6-1
CASSDRGRIGNQPQHF
>TRBJ2-7|TRBV6-5
CASSYSWSYNEQYF
>TRBJ2-7|TRBV20-1
CSASLGTSMANEQYF
>TRBJ2-5|TRBV20-1
CSAPGLVGDEQYF
>TRBJ2-7|TRBV3-1
CASSPSLGSYEQYF
>TRBJ2-5|TRBV6-2/TRBV6-3
CASSRQETEQETQYF
>TRBJ2-3|TRBV2
CASMANPTDTQYF
>TRBJ2-7|TRBV29-1
CSVESPGYEQYF
>TRBJ2-5|TRBV24-1
CATSGASLETQYF
>TRBJ1-1|TRBV20-1
CSARNSLNTEAFF
>TRBJ2-3|TRBV7-2
CASSLRLAGVTDTQYF
>TRBJ1-2|TRBV3-1
CASSPHLGYGYTF
>TRBJ1-2|TRBV28
CASSWTGLYGHTF
>TRBJ1-2|TRBV27
CASRGKGKGYYGYTF
>TRBJ2-1|TRBV20-1
CSAIWPSNEQFF
>TRBJ2-3|TRBV28
CASTTPSSTDTQYF
>TRBJ2-1|TRBV20-1
CSASPPSYNEQFF